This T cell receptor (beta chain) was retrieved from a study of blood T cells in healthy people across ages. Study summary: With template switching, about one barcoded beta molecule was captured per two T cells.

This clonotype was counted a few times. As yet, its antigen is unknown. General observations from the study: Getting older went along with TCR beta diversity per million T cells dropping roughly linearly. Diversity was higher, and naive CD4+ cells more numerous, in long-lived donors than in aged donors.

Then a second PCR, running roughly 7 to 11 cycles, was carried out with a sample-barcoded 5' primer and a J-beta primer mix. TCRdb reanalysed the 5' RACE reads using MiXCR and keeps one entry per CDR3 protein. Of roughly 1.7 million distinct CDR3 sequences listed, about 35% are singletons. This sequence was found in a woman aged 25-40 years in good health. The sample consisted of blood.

This CDR3 is CASSDQGATYEQYF. Here the CDR3 DNA reads TGTGCCAGCAGTGACCAGGGGGCCACCTACGAGCAGTACTTC. The chain combines TRBV2 with TRBJ2-7; TRBD1 aligns across 8 bases. Germline V gene lookup returns CDR1 SNHLY and CDR2 FYNNEI. J was trimmed by 2 bases and V by 3 bases; bases with no gene match: 3. CDR3 size: 14 residues.